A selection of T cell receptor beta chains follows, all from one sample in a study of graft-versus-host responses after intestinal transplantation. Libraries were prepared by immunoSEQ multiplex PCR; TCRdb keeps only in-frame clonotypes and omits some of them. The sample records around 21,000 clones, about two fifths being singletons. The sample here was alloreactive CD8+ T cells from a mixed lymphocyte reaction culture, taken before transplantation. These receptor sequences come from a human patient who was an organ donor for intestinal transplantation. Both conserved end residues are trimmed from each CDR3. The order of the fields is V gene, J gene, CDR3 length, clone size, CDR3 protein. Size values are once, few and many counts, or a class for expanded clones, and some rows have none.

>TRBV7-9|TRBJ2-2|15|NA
ASSYPEAGDDTGELF
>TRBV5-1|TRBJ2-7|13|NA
ASSLAVGRAYEQY
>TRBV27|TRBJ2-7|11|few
ASSLGNSYEQY
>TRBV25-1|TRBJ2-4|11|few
ASRGRAKNIQY
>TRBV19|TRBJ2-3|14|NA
ASSIDAADSTDTQY
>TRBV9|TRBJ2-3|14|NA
ASSERGGGLTDTQY
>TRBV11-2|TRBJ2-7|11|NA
ASSLTGGYEQY
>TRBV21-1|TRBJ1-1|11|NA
ASSREGTAEAF
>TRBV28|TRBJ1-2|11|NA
ASSFRGGYGYT
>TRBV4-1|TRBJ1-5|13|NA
ASSLDPGSNQPQH
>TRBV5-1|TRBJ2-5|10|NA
ASSLEGETQY
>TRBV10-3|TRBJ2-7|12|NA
AIGASGLSYEQY
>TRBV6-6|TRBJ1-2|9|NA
ASSYWDGYT
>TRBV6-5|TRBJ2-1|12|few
ASSYSQGRNEQF
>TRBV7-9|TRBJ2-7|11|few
ASSSGDRYEQY
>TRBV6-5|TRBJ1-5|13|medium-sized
ASSPFGGSNQPQH
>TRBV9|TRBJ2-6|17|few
ASSVVGQRLPSGANVLT
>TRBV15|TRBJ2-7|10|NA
ATRGGGAEQY
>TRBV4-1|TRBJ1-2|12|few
ASSQTGQFYGYT
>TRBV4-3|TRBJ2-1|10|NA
ASSQAGDEQF
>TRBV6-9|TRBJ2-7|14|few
ASSYSIGEIRYEQY
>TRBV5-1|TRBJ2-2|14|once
ASSFEGPVNTGELF
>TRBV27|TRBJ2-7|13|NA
ASSFFSGNSYEQY
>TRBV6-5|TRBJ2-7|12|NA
ASSYVSGGDEQY
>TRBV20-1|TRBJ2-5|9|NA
SAQDQETQY
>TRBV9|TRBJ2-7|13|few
ASSVDGSGYYEQY
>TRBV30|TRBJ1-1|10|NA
AWSKGGTEAF
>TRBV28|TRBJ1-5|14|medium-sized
AIRGTRIKSNQPQH
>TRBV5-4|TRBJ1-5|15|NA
ASSSPDPGGSSQPQH
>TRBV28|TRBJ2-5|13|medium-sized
ASSLFASGEETQY
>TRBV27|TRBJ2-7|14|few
ASSLSGDSVGYEQY
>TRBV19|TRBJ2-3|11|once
ARLAGGTDTQY
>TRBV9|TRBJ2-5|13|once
ASSVQGDEGETQY
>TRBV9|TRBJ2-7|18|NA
ASSVGVGLAGDRCSYEQY
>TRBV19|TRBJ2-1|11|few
ASSMAASAEQF
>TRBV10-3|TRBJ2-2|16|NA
AISDIIERGHSTGELF
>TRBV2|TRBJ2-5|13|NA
ASSEIWGLGETQY
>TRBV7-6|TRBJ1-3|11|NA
ASSPESGNTIY
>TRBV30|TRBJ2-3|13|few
AWSVLSSGTDTQY
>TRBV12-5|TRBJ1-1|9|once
ATGGGTEAF
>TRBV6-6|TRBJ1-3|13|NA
ASSPPVSSGNTIY
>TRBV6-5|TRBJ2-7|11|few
ASSTGPEIEQY
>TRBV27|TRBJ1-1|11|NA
ASSRQGQTEAF
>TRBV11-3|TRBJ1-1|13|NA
ASSFPRAGQTEAF
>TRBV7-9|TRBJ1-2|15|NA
ASSRESHYMGPYGYT
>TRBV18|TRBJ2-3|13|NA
ASSPALRRADTQY
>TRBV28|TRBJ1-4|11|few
ASSLRGSEKLF
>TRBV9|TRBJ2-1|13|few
ASSPPAGAYNEQF
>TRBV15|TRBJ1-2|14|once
ATSRERLAVSPGYT
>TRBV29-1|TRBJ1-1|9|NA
SVERNTEAF
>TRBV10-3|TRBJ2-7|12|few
AISESGRDNEQY
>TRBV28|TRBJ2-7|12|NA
ASSLPWTAYEQY
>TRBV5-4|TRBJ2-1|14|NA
ASRHPRWGASNEQF
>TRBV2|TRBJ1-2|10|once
ASGTGEHGYT
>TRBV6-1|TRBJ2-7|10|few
ASNDLTYEQY
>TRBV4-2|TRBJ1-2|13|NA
ASSQYYLLDYGYT
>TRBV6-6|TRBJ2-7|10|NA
ASSYSTAEQY
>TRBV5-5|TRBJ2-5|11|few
ASSLVDSETQY
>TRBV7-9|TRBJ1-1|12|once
ASSAEGPSTEAF
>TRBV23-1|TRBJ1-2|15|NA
ASSQEGQGASNYGYT